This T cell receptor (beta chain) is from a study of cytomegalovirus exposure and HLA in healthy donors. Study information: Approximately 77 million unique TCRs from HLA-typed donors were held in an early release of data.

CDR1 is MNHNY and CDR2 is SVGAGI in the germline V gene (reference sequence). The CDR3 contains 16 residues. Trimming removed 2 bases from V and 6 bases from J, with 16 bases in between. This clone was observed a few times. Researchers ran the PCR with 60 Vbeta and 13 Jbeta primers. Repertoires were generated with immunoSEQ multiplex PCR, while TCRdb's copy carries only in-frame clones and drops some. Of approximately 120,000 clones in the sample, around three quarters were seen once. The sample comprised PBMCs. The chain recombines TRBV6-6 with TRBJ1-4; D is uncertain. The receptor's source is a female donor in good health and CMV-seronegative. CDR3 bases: TGTGCCAGCAGTTACCAAGAGCCCCGCCGAGATGAAAAACTGTTTTTT. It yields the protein CASSYQEPRRDEKLFF.